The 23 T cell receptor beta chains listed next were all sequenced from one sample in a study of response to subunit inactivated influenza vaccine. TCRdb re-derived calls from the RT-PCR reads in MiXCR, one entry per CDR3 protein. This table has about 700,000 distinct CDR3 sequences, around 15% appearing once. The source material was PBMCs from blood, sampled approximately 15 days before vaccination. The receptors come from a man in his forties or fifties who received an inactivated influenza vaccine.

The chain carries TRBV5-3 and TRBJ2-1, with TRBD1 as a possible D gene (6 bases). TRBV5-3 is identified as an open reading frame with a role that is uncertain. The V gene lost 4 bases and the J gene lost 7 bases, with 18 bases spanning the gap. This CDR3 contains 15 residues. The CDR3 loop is CARSSRDTNTNEQFF. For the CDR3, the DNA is TGTGCCAGAAGCAGCCGGGACACAAATACGAATGAGCAGTTCTTC.

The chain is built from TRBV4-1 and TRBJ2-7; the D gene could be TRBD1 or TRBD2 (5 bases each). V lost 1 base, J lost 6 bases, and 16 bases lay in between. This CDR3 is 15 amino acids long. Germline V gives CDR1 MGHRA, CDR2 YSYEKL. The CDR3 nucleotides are TGCGCCAGCAGCCAAGGACTGGGACCAGTGTTCGAGCAGTACTTC. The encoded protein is CASSQGLGPVFEQYF.

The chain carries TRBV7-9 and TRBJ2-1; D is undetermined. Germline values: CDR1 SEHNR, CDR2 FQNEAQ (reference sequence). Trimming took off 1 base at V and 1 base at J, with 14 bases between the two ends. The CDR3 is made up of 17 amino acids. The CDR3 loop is CASSLVPADSSYNEQFF. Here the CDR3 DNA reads TGTGCCAGCAGCTTAGTTCCGGCCGATTCTTCCTACAATGAGCAGTTCTTC.

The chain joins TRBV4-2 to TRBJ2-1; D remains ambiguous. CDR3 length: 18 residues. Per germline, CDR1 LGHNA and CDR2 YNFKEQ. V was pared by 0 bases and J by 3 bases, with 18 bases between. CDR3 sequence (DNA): TGTGCCAGCAGCCAAGATCAAAGCCTTTCCCCCTACTACAATGAGCAGTTCTTC. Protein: CASSQDQSLSPYYNEQFF.

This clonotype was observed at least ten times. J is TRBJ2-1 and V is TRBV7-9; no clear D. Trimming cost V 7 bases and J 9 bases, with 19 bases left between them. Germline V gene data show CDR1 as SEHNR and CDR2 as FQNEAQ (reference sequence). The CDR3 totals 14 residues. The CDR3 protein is CASTSWRGVTEQFF. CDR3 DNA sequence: TGTGCCAGCACCTCCTGGCGCGGTGTTACTGAGCAGTTCTTC.

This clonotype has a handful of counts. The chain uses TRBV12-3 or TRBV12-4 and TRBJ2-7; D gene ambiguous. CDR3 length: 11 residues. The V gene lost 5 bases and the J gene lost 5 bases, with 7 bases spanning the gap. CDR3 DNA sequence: TGTGCCAGCAGTGGGATGGACGAGCAGTACTTC. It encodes CASSGMDEQYF.

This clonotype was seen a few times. CDR3 residues: CAIGSYEQYF. The CDR3, as DNA: TGTGCCATCGGGTCCTACGAGCAGTACTTC. The chain employs TRBV11-2 and TRBJ2-7; D gene uncertain. The CDR3 runs 10 residues. Trimming cost V 10 bases and J 1 base, with 5 bases left between them. Germline CDR1 is SGHAT and CDR2 is FQNNGV.

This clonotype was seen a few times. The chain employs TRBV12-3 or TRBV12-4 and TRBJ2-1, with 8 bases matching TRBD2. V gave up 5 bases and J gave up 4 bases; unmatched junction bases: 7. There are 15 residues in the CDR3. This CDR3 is CASSTPQRGYNEQFF. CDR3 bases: TGTGCCAGCAGTACCCCCCAGCGGGGGTACAATGAGCAGTTCTTC.

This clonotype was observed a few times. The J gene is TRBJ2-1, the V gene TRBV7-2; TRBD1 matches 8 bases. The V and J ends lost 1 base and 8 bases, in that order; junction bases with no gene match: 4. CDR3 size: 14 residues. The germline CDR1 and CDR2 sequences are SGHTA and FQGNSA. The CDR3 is CASSLDRGIDEQFF. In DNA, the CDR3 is TGTGCCAGCAGCTTAGACAGGGGGATCGATGAGCAGTTCTTC.

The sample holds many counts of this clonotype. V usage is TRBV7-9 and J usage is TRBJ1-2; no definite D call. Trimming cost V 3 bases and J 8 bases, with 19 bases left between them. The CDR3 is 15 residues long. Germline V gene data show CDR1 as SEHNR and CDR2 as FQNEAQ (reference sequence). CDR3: CASSFVAPRQGGYTF. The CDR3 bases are TGTGCCAGCAGCTTCGTCGCTCCCCGACAAGGCGGCTACACCTTC.

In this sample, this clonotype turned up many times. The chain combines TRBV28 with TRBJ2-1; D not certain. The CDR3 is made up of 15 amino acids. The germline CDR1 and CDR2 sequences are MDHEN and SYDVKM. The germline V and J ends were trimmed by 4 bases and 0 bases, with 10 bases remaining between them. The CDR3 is CASSSLGSSYNEQFF. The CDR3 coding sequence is TGTGCCAGCAGTTCCTTGGGTAGCTCCTACAATGAGCAGTTCTTC. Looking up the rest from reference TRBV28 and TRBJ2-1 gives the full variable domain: DVKVTQSSRYLVKRTGEKVFLECVQDMDHENMFWYRQDPGLGLRLIYFSYDVKMKEKGDIPEGYSVSREKKERFSLILESASTNQTSMYLCASSSLGSSYNEQFFGPGTRLTVL.

The CDR3 loop is CASSQHRGNEQFF. The CDR3 DNA is TGTGCCAGCAGCCAGCACAGGGGGAATGAGCAGTTCTTC. The rearrangement links TRBV5-4 to TRBJ2-1, with TRBD1 matching 8 bases. The length of the CDR3 is 13 residues. The germline V gene encodes CDR1 SGHNT and CDR2 YYREEE (reference sequence). J lost 7 bases, V lost 4 bases, and 4 bases had no gene match.

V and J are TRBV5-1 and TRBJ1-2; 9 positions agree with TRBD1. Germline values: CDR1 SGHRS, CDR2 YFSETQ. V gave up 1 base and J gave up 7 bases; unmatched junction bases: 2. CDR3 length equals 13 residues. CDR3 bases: TGCGCCAGCAGCTTGTGGACAGGGGCTGGCTACACCTTC. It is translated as CASSLWTGAGYTF.

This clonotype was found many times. The CDR3 loop reads CASSFTRFYNEQFF. For the CDR3, the DNA is TGTGCCAGCAGCTTTACTAGGTTCTACAATGAGCAGTTCTTC. The chain links TRBV3-1 to TRBJ2-1; TRBD2 might be the D (5 bases). The ends were cut back, 5 bases at V and 3 bases at J, with 11 bases in the middle. The CDR3 is made up of 14 amino acids. CDR1 LGHDT and CDR2 YNNKEL come from the germline V gene (reference sequence).

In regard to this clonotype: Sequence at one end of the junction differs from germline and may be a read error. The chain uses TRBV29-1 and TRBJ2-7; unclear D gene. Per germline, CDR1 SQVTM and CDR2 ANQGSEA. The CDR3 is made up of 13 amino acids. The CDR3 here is CSIEVDPGYEQYF. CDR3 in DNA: TGCAGCATTGAGGTGGACCCTGGGTACGAGCAGTACTTC.

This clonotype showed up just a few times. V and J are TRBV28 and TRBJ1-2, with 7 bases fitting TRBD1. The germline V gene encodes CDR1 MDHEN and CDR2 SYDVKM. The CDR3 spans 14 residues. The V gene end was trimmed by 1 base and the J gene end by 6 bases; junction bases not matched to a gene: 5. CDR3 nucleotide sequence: TGTGCCAGCAGTTTATCCCGAGGGGGCCATGGCTACACCTTC. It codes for CASSLSRGGHGYTF.

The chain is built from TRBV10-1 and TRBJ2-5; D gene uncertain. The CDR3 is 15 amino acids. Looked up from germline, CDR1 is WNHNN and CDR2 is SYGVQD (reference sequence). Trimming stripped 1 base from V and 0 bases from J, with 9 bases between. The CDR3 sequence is CASSEFAGHQETQYF. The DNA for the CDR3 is TGCGCCAGCAGTGAGTTCGCAGGCCACCAAGAGACCCAGTACTTC.

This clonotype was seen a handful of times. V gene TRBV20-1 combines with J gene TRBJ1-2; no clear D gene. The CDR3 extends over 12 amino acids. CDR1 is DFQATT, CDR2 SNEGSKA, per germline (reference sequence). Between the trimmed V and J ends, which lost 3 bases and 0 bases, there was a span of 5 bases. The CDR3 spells CSARDTNYGYTF. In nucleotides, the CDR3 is TGCAGTGCTAGGGATACTAACTATGGCTACACCTTC.

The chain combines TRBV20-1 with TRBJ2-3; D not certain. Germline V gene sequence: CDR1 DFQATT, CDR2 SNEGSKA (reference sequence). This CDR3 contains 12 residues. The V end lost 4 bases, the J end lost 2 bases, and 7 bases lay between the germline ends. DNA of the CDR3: TGCAGTGCTACAGAATTCACAGATACGCAGTATTTT. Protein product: CSATEFTDTQYF.

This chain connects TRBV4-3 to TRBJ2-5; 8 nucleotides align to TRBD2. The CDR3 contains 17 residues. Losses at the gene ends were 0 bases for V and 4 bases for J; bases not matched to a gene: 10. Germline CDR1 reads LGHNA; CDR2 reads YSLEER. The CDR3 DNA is TGCGCCAGCAGCCAAGATTTAACCAGCGGGAGCAGAGAGACCCAGTACTTC. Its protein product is CASSQDLTSGSRETQYF.

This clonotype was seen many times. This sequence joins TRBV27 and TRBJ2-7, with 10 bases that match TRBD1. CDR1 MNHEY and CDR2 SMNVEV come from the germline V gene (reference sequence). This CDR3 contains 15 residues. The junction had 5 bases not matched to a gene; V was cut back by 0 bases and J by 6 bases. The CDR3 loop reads CASSLSGTGVFEQYF. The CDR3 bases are TGTGCCAGCAGTTTATCGGGGACAGGGGTATTCGAGCAGTACTTC.

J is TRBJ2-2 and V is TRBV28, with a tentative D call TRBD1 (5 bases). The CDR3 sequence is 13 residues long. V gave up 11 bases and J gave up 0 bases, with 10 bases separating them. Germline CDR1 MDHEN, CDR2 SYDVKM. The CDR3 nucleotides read TGTGCCGCACAGGCTTCGAACACCGGGGAGCTGTTTTTT. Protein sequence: CAAQASNTGELFF.

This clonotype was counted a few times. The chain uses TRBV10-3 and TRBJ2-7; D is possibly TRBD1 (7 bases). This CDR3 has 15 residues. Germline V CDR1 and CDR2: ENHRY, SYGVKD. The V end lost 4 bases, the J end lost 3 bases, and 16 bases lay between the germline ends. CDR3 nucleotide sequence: TGTGCCATCAGTGGGGGGCAGGGGGGAAGCTACGAGCAGTACTTC. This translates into CAISGGQGGSYEQYF.